Reported below is one T cell receptor (beta chain). The germline CDR1 and CDR2 sequences are PRHDT and FYEKMQ (reference sequence). This CDR3 has 13 amino acids. Trimming stripped 0 bases from V and 4 bases from J, with 6 bases between. This sample stems from a study of blood T cell repertoires in COVID-19. The protocol was immunoSEQ multiplex PCR, while the TCRdb copy is restricted to in-frame clones and leaves out a portion. The sample has under 450,000 clones, approximately 90% seen once. The sample was peripheral blood. This chain joins TRBV13 and TRBJ1-1; D gene uncertain. The source is a woman aged 45 to 65 with COVID-19, enrolled during active disease. CDR3: CASSLGSFTEAFF. DNA for the CDR3: TGTGCCAGCAGCTTAGGGTCGTTCACTGAAGCTTTCTTT.